This T cell receptor beta chain originates from a study of CXCR3-negative and CXCR3-positive naive CD8 T cells. About this clonotype: Its antigen is not identified.

Researchers prepared the TRB cDNA libraries using 5' RACE with UMI labels. Each CDR3 protein gets one entry in TCRdb, which reprocessed the 5' RACE reads and gives no DNA. This sample contains around 96,000 distinct CDR3 sequences. The germline gives CDR1 SEHNR, CDR2 FQNEAQ (reference sequence). The CDR3 has 20 residues. Whole-study findings and limits: Memory CD8+ T cell repertoires were far less diverse than both naive subsets.

The specimen sequenced was naive CXCR3- CD8+ T cells from blood. Specified subset: CD45RO-CCR7+CD27+CD95- naive CD8+ T cells lacking CXCR3 (TNR3-). This TCR was sampled from a human donor in good health. Some clones in this sample may be carry-over from other donors' samples. The chain carries TRBV7-9 and TRBJ2-6; without DNA, the TCRdb call of TRBD2 cannot be checked. CDR3 amino acids: CASSPGLARAGYSGANVLTF.